This entry describes one T cell receptor (beta chain). It was genomic DNA that served as the template for profiling TCR beta VDJ and CDR3. TCRdb processed the reads anew with MiXCR; each CDR3 protein has one entry. This table has approximately 170,000 distinct CDR3 sequences, 55% to 80% appearing once. This sample was taken from a study of CD8+CD57+ T cells in acquired aplastic anemia. Study background: DNA recovered from sorted CD4+ and CD8+ cells had a mean of about 3.5 ug. Healthy donor CD4+ samples were sequenced to a depth that averaged about 10.8 million reads.

CDR1 SGHVS and CDR2 FQNEAQ come from the germline V gene. V was trimmed by 2 bases and J by 1 base, leaving 8 bases between them. The CDR3 loop spans 14 amino acids. This TCR came from a human donor in good health. The sample consisted of sorted CD4+, CD8+, or CD8+CD57+ T cells (not recorded which) from PBMCs. The V call is TRBV7-8, the J call TRBJ1-1, with D hard to call. The CDR3 sequence is CASSLSDRNTEAFF. CDR3 nucleotide sequence: TGTGCCAGCAGCTTATCGGATAGGAACACTGAAGCTTTCTTT.